The 11 T cell receptor beta chains below were found in one sample sequenced in a study of technical replicates of blood from a handful of donors. The method was immunoSEQ multiplex PCR; TCRdb's version includes in-frame clones alone and lacks a portion of them. Seen here are about 69,000 clones, 80% to 90% observed once, and the top ten hold 4% to 5%. Sample: PBMCs. All receptors derive from a human donor in good health. Some clones in this sample may be carry-over from other donors' samples.

This sequence joins TRBV19 and TRBJ1-6, with D uncertain. The ends were cut back, 5 bases at V and 5 bases at J, with 13 bases in the middle. The CDR3 spans 15 residues. The germline V gene has CDR1 LNHDA and CDR2 SQIVND (reference sequence). For the CDR3, the DNA is TGTGCCAGTAGTCCCGCGGGGAGGGATAATTCACCCCTCCACTTT. Its translation is CASSPAGRDNSPLHF.

This clone was counted between two and nine times. V usage is TRBV11-3 and J usage is TRBJ1-1; TRBD1 matches at 7 bases. The CDR3 is 13 amino acids. Germline assignment: CDR1 SGHNT and CDR2 YENEEA. The trim removed 1 base at V and 8 bases at J, leaving 4 bases unmatched. Here the CDR3 DNA reads TGTGCCAGCAGCTTAGTCCAGGGGGGAGAAGCTTTCTTT. Translation gives CASSLVQGGEAFF.

The rearrangement joins TRBV5-1 to TRBJ2-1, with 10 nucleotides matching TRBD2. Germline trimming cut 4 bases from V and 5 bases from J; bases unmatched to any gene: 12. The CDR3 length is 17 residues. Per germline, CDR1 SGHRS and CDR2 YFSETQ. Written as DNA, the CDR3 is TGCGCCAGCAGCCCGGGGCCGGGGCTAGCGGGAGACAATGAGCAGTTCTTC. Residues: CASSPGPGLAGDNEQFF.

This clone is a singleton in its sample. The chain carries TRBV14 and TRBJ1-2; possibly TRBD1 for D (5 bases). The CDR3 runs to 15 residues. Germline V lookup: CDR1 SGHDN, CDR2 FVKESK. Trimming removed 4 bases at V and 4 bases at J, with 16 bases between. The CDR3 reads CASSPWGRGGYGYTF. The CDR3 DNA reads TGTGCCAGCAGCCCCTGGGGTAGGGGAGGCTATGGCTACACCTTC.

The chain uses TRBV7-8 and TRBJ2-1; D gene uncertain. Trimming took 5 bases from V and 7 from J, leaving 21 bases between them. CDR3 length: 16 residues. In germline, CDR1 is SGHVS, CDR2 FQNEAQ. The CDR3 protein is CASSPTESYHLNEQFF. The CDR3 DNA reads as TGTGCCAGCAGCCCGACGGAGTCTTACCACCTTAATGAGCAGTTCTTC. Filled out from reference TRBV7-8 and TRBJ2-1, the complete variable domain reads GAGVSQSPRYKVAKRGQDVALRCDPISGHVSLFWYQQALGQGPEFLTYFQNEAQLDKSGLPSDRFFAERPEGSVSTLKIQRTQQEDSAVYLCASSPTESYHLNEQFFGPGTRLTVL.

The CDR3 spells CASGLGEQGAGDTQYF. CDR3 nucleotide sequence: TGTGCTAGTGGTTTGGGGGAACAGGGGGCGGGAGATACGCAGTATTTT. The chain joins TRBV12-5 to TRBJ2-3; 9 positions agree with TRBD1. Germline-derived CDR1 and CDR2 are LGHNT and FRNRAP. The CDR3 sequence is 16 residues long. J lost 5 bases, V lost 1 base, and 7 bases had no gene match.

This sequence joins TRBV14 and TRBJ2-7; D might be TRBD2 (6 bases). Trimming pared 0 bases from V and 7 bases from J, leaving 13 bases between. The germline V gene encodes CDR1 SGHDN and CDR2 FVKESK. This CDR3 region has 14 residues. The CDR3 DNA reads TGTGCCAGCAGCCAAGATTACCTGGGGAGGGAGCAGTACTTC. This codes for CASSQDYLGREQYF.

CDR3 bases: TGTGCCAGTACCACGGGTCAGGAGCAGTTCTTC. This gives the protein CASTTGQEQFF. The chain is built from TRBV19 and TRBJ2-1; D uncertain. The ends were cut back, 7 bases at V and 10 bases at J, with 11 bases in the middle. The CDR3 is made up of 11 amino acids. Germline CDR1 and CDR2: LNHDA and SQIVND (reference sequence).

V gene TRBV11-2 combines with J gene TRBJ1-1, with a possible D match to TRBD1 (6 bases). Germline-derived CDR1 and CDR2 are SGHAT and FQNNGV. The length of the CDR3 is 17 residues. V gave up 2 bases and J gave up 0 bases, with 16 bases separating them. The CDR3 loop reads CASSLSWRTAVNTEAFF. The CDR3 DNA reads as TGTGCCAGCAGCTTATCCTGGCGGACAGCCGTGAACACTGAAGCTTTCTTT.

The V gene is TRBV7-3, the J gene TRBJ2-3; 15 nucleotides line up with TRBD2. With V trimmed by 3 bases and J by 11 bases, 12 bases remained unmatched. The CDR3 totals 17 residues. Germline V gene lookup returns CDR1 SGHTA and CDR2 FQGTGA. CDR3 bases: TGTGCCAGCAGCTTCGGACTAGCGGGAGGGGCACAGATAGAGCAGTATTTT. This sequence encodes CASSFGLAGGAQIEQYF.

V gene TRBV19 combines with J gene TRBJ1-2; possibly TRBD1 for D (5 bases). CDR3 length: 16 amino acids. V lost 0 bases and J 4 bases, leaving 15 bases between the germline ends. Germline CDR1 and CDR2: LNHDA and SQIVND (reference sequence). The CDR3 nucleotides are TGTGCCAGTAGTATAGATCTATCCAGGGTACCCTATGGCTACACCTTC. Translation: CASSIDLSRVPYGYTF.